A single T cell receptor beta chain is shown here with its context. The antigen is unknown. This sample was taken from a study of cytomegalovirus exposure and HLA in healthy donors. Study-wide background: There were around 100 million unique TCR beta sequences, drawn from roughly 200 million T cells, in an earlier analysis. Study-wide points: Being productive about 90% or about 30% of the time was typical of most TCR beta V segments in an earlier analysis. Later work found most CMV-associated TCR beta chains apparently HLA-restricted.

13 Jbeta primers and 60 Vbeta primers were used for the PCR. Using immunoSEQ multiplex PCR, the repertoire was profiled, and TCRdb retains in-frame clones only, with some absent. Among 130,000 or so clones listed, around 77% were seen once. The sample was PBMCs. The TCR sequence derives from a male donor in good health and CMV-seropositive.

The CDR3: CAWNPTGDTEAFF. In nucleotides, the CDR3 is TGTGCCTGGAATCCCACAGGGGACACTGAAGCTTTCTTT. The chain uses TRBV30 and TRBJ1-1, with 7 bases aligning to TRBD1. The CDR3 loop spans 13 amino acids. The V gene's germline CDR1 is GTSNPN and CDR2 SVGIG (reference sequence). V dropped 4 bases and J dropped 3; count of bases not matched to a gene: 5.